The rows below give T cell receptor beta chains drawn from one sample of a study of Graves' ophthalmopathy and Graves' hyperthyroidism. TCRdb ran MiXCR on the multiplex PCR reads and lists one entry per CDR3 protein. The profile shows roughly 700,000 distinct CDR3 sequences, 35% to 50% of them singletons. The material sequenced was peripheral blood. These receptors all stem from an adult man with Graves' ophthalmopathy. CDR3s include the opening cysteine and the closing phenylalanine or tryptophan. A D gene is named only where the DNA matches it firmly. Size is stated for part of the rows, as once, few or many counts, or as a class when the clone is expanded.

abundance,j_gene,d_gene,len,v_gene,CDR3nt,CDR3aa
.,TRBJ1-5,.,18,TRBV7-9,TGTGCCAGCAGTGAACAAAATCGACAGCGATATAGCAATCAGCCCCAGCATTTT,CASSEQNRQRYSNQPQHF
many,TRBJ1-1,.,14,TRBV11-2,TGTGCCAGCACGAAACTCAGGGCGAATTTGTTGGCTTTCTTT,CASTKLRANLLAFF
.,TRBJ2-2,.,13,TRBV11-1,TGTGCCAGCAGCCCAAGGGACCGAGAGGAGCTGTTTTTT,CASSPRDREELFF
.,TRBJ2-7,TRBD2,14,TRBV11-1,TGTGCCAGCAGTAAGGGACTAGCGGCCTACGAGCAGTACTTC,CASSKGLAAYEQYF
few,TRBJ2-6,.,13,TRBV12-5,TGTGCTAGTGCTCCTTCTGGGGCCAACGTCCTGACTTTC,CASAPSGANVLTF
.,TRBJ2-2,TRBD2,17,TRBV25-1,TGTGCCAGCAGCCAAGCTCGCGGGGGGGCGAACACCGGGGAGCTGTTTTTT,CASSQARGGANTGELFF
.,TRBJ1-2,.,13,TRBV10-3,TGTGCCATCAGTCCCGGACAGTCATACGGCTACACCTTC,CAISPGQSYGYTF
many,TRBJ2-7,.,14,TRBV15,TGTGCCACCAGCAGAGCCGGCAGGACCTACGAGCAGTACTTC,CATSRAGRTYEQYF
.,TRBJ1-2,.,17,TRBV4-3,TGCGCCAGCAGCCAAGTTGGGAGGGTGCAGGGGATGAGTGGCTACACCTTC,CASSQVGRVQGMSGYTF
.,TRBJ2-7,.,14,TRBV12-3/TRBV12-4,TGTGCCAGCAGTTTAGCTGAGGTCCTACACGAGCAGTACTTC,CASSLAEVLHEQYF
.,TRBJ2-7,.,14,TRBV29-1,TGCAGCGTTGATCCCAAACGCACGGTGGGAGAGCAGTACTTC,CSVDPKRTVGEQYF
.,TRBJ1-1,TRBD1,17,TRBV24-1,TGTGCCACCAGTGACCCAGGGACAGATAACGGGCACACTGAAGCTTTCTTT,CATSDPGTDNGHTEAFF
many,TRBJ1-2,.,12,TRBV19,TGTGCCAGTAGTGAACGGGGCACCGGCTACACCTTC,CASSERGTGYTF
many,TRBJ1-2,TRBD1,14,TRBV19,TGTGCCAGTAGGCCGGGACAGACTAACTATGGCTACACCTTC,CASRPGQTNYGYTF
few,TRBJ2-7,TRBD2,14,TRBV20-1,TGCAGTGCTAGAGTAGGTAGCGGGAGCTACGAGCAGTACTTC,CSARVGSGSYEQYF
many,TRBJ1-5,.,16,TRBV24-1,TGTGCCACCAGTGTCCGGACTCCTGGGGGCAATCAGCCCCAGCATTTT,CATSVRTPGGNQPQHF
many,TRBJ1-4,.,13,TRBV24-1,TGTGCCACCAGTGATGCGGACCGGGAAAAACTGTTTTTT,CATSDADREKLFF
.,TRBJ2-7,.,14,TRBV14,TGTGCCAGCAGCCATGGTCCCGGGGGTTACGAGCAGTACTTC,CASSHGPGGYEQYF
once,TRBJ1-1,.,12,TRBV29-1,TGCAGCTTAGTTGGACCGAACACTGAAGCTTTCTTT,CSLVGPNTEAFF
.,TRBJ2-3,TRBD1,18,TRBV7-9,TGTGCCAGCAGCTTAGTGTGGACAGGGTTCCTCAGGGCAGATACGCAGTATTTT,CASSLVWTGFLRADTQYF
few,TRBJ2-7,TRBD1,15,TRBV2,TGTGCCAGCAGTGGCCGGACAGGGGAGATTTACGAGCAGTACTTC,CASSGRTGEIYEQYF
.,TRBJ1-5,TRBD1,15,TRBV20-1,TGCAGTGCTAGAGATCGGGACAGCCTACGTCAGCCCCAGCATTTT,CSARDRDSLRQPQHF
.,TRBJ1-6,TRBD1,16,TRBV10-3,TGTGCCAGCAGTTCGGAAAGAACAGGGGGGGATTCACCCCTCCACTTT,CASSSERTGGDSPLHF
.,TRBJ1-6,TRBD1,15,TRBV11-1,TGTGCCAGCAGCGTTCAAGGACAGGGGGAATCACCCCTCCACTTT,CASSVQGQGESPLHF
.,TRBJ2-5,TRBD2,15,TRBV7-9,TGTGCCAGCAGCTTTGAACTAGCGGGGGATGAGACCCAGTACTTC,CASSFELAGDETQYF
few,TRBJ2-2,.,13,TRBV7-3,TGTGCCAGCGGACCAGGGTACACCGGGGAGCTGTTTTTT,CASGPGYTGELFF
.,TRBJ2-5,TRBD1,15,TRBV19,TGTGCCAGCAGAAGGTCCGGGACAGATGAAGAGACCCAGTACTTC,CASRRSGTDEETQYF
once,TRBJ2-2,.,15,TRBV10-3,TGTGCCAGCGGGAAGGGGGCATCGAACACCGGGGAGCTGTTTTTT,CASGKGASNTGELFF
.,TRBJ1-2,.,14,TRBV15,TGTGCCACCAGCAGGAGGGAGCCGGGCTATGGCTACACCTTC,CATSRREPGYGYTF
.,TRBJ2-6,.,13,TRBV29-1,TGCAGCAGCGACACGTCCGGGGCCAACGTCCTGACTTTC,CSSDTSGANVLTF
.,TRBJ1-3,.,14,TRBV5-1,TGCGCCAGCAGTCAGGGGAGCTCTGGAAACACCATATATTTT,CASSQGSSGNTIYF
many,TRBJ1-1,.,14,TRBV29-1,TGCAGCGTGGTAGTACAGGGAATGCGCACTGAAGCTTTCTTT,CSVVVQGMRTEAFF
.,TRBJ2-7,.,15,TRBV11-2,TGTGCCAGCAGCTTAGAACTCGGTATGAATTACGAGCAGTACTTC,CASSLELGMNYEQYF
.,TRBJ1-3,.,13,TRBV7-9,TGTGCCAGCAGCTTGGGGGCAGGACACACCATATATTTT,CASSLGAGHTIYF
.,TRBJ1-1,TRBD1,15,TRBV20-1,TGCAGTGCTAGACGGACAGGGGGGATGGACACTGAAGCTTTCTTT,CSARRTGGMDTEAFF
few,TRBJ1-6,TRBD1,15,TRBV7-9,TGTGCCAGCAGCACGGTTCAGGGGGGAAATTCACCCCTCCACTTT,CASSTVQGGNSPLHF
.,TRBJ1-1,.,12,TRBV10-3,TGTGCCACTGGGGGGCTCGACACTGAAGCTTTCTTT,CATGGLDTEAFF